Below, 6 T cell receptor beta chains from the same sample are listed, as sequenced in a study of T cells in Graves' hyperthyroidism and ophthalmopathy (dated by TCRdb to between 2018 and 2021). Library creation used multiplex PCR. TCRdb lists the instrument as Illumina HiSeq 2000. The TCR beta CDR3 regions were amplified from the RNA transcripts. For the first round of RT-PCR on the TCR CDR3, the HTBI primer set was used together with the Qiagen OneStep RT-PCR kit. TCRdb passed the public sequencing reads through fastp at Q25 and MiXCR, retaining productive beta sequences. Here each entry gathers all rows of one CDR3 protein and keeps the most common genes and DNA. For this sample there are 350,000 to 400,000 distinct CDR3 sequences; about a fifth appear just once. The leading ten clones occupy about 4% of the sample. The sequenced sample consisted of blood. The receptors originated from a woman aged 18-29 years with Graves' hyperthyroidism.

This clonotype occurred many times. This chain joins TRBV6-5 and TRBJ2-6; D may be TRBD1 (6 bases). Germline loops: CDR1 MNHEY, CDR2 SVGAGI. The CDR3 is 16 residues long. V dropped 6 bases and J dropped 2 bases, with 14 bases sitting between them. The CDR3 DNA sequence: TGTGCCAGCAGCCATGAAGGGGGTACTGGGGCCAACGTCCTGACTTTC. Translated: CASSHEGGTGANVLTF.

This clonotype was seen only a few times. The chain couples TRBV20-1 to TRBJ1-1; D is perhaps TRBD1 (5 bases). Per germline, CDR1 DFQATT and CDR2 SNEGSKA (reference sequence). Trimming stripped 5 bases from V and 6 bases from J, with 10 bases between. The CDR3 is 11 residues long. The CDR3 nucleotides read TGCAGTGCTGCCGGGACTCCTGAAGCTTTCTTT. The encoded protein is CSAAGTPEAFF.

This chain links TRBV7-6 with TRBJ1-6; tentative D call: TRBD1 (6 bases). This CDR3 is 15 amino acids long. Germline V gene sequence: CDR1 SGHVS, CDR2 FNYEAQ. The ends were cut back, 0 bases at V and 7 bases at J, with 10 bases in the middle. CDR3 residues: CASSLAIGGNSPLHF. The DNA of the CDR3 is TGTGCCAGCAGCTTAGCGATAGGGGGGAATTCACCCCTCCACTTT.

The table lists this clonotype with many counts. The chain combines TRBV28 with TRBJ1-1; D is unresolved. The germline CDR1 and CDR2 sequences are MDHEN and SYDVKM. V was pared by 2 bases and J by 8 bases, with 9 bases between. This CDR3 is built from 12 residues. CDR3 loop: CASSLLGQEAFF. The CDR3, as DNA: TGTGCCAGCAGTTTACTAGGGCAGGAAGCTTTCTTT.

This clonotype was seen many times. This sequence joins TRBV12-3 or TRBV12-4 and TRBJ2-7; D not resolved. This CDR3 comprises 14 residues. V gave up 6 bases and J gave up 3 bases, with 15 bases separating them. This CDR3 is CASSWYRRSYEQYF. The DNA for the CDR3 is TGTGCCAGCAGCTGGTACCGGCGGAGCTACGAGCAGTACTTC.

The chain is built from TRBV28 and TRBJ1-5, with D maybe TRBD1 (6 bases). The germline V gene has CDR1 MDHEN and CDR2 SYDVKM. The CDR3 has 13 amino acids. Trimming left V 3 bases short and J 10 bases short, with 13 bases between. The CDR3 spells CASSLRGSAPQHF. CDR3 nucleotide sequence: TGTGCCAGCAGTTTGAGGGGGTCTGCACCCCAGCATTTT.